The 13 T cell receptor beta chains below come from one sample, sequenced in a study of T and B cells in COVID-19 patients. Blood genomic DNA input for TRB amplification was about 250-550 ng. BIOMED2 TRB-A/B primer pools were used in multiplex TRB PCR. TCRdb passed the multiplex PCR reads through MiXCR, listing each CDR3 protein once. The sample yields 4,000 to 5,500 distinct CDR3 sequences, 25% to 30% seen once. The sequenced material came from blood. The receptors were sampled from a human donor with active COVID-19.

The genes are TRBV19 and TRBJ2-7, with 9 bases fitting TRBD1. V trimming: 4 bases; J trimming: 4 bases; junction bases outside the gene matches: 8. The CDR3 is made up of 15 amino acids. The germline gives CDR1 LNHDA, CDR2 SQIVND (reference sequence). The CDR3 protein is CASSTPGQGLYEQYF. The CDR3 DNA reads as TGTGCCAGTAGTACACCGGGACAGGGCCTGTACGAGCAGTACTTC.

The CDR3 DNA sequence: TGTGCCAGCAGCATACCCGGGGCGTACAATGAGCAGTTCTTC. It yields the protein CASSIPGAYNEQFF. V and J are TRBV11-2 and TRBJ2-1; possibly TRBD1 or TRBD2 for D (5 bases each). Per the germline V gene, CDR1 is SGHAT and CDR2 is FQNNGV. V was clipped by 5 bases and J by 4 bases, with 12 bases between them. The CDR3 is 14 residues long.

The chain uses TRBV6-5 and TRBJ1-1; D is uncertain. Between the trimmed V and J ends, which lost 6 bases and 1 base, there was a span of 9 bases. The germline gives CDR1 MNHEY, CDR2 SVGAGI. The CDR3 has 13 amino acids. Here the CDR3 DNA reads TGTGCCAGCAGACCGACACGGAACACTGAAGCTTTCTTT. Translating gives CASRPTRNTEAFF.

The CDR3 nucleotides are TGCGCCAGCAGCCCTCGACCCGGGGGGGAGATCGGGGAGCTGTTTTTT. As protein: CASSPRPGGEIGELFF. This chain connects TRBV4-3 to TRBJ2-2, with 8 nucleotides matching TRBD2. V dropped 4 bases and J dropped 7; count of bases not matched to a gene: 11. CDR1 and CDR2 (germline): LGHNA, YSLEER. The CDR3 sequence is 16 residues long.

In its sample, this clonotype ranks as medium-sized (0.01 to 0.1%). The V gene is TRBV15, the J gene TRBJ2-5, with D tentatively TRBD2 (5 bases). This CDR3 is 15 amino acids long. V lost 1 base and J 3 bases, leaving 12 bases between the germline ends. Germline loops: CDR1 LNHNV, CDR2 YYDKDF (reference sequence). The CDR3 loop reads CATSRGSRREETQYF. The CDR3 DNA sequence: TGTGCCACCAGCAGAGGAAGCAGGCGGGAAGAGACCCAGTACTTC.

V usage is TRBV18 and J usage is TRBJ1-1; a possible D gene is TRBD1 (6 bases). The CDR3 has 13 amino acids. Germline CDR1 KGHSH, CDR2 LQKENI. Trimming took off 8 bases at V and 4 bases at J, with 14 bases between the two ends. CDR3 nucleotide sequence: TGTGCCAGCGGCGGGACAAGGCTCACTGAAGCTTTCTTT. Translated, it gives CASGGTRLTEAFF.

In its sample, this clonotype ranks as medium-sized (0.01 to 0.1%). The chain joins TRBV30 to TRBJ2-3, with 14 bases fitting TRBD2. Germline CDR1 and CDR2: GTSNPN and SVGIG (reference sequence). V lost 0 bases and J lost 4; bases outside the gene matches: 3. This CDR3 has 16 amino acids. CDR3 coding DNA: TGTGCCTGGAGTGTGGGACTAGCGGGAGCCTCAGATACGCAGTATTTT. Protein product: CAWSVGLAGASDTQYF. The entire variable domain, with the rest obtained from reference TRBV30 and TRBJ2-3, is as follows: SQTIHQWPATLVQPVGSPLSLECTVEGTSNPNLYWYRQAAGRGLQLLFYSVGIGQISSEVPQNLSASRPQDRQFILSSKKLLLSDSGFYLCAWSVGLAGASDTQYFGPGTRLTVL.

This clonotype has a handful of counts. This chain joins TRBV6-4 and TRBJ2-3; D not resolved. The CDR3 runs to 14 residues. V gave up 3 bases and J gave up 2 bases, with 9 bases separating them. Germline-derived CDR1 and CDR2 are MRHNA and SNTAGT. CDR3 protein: CASSEVGYTDTQYF. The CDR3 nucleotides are TGTGCCAGCAGTGAGGTTGGTTACACAGATACGCAGTATTTT.

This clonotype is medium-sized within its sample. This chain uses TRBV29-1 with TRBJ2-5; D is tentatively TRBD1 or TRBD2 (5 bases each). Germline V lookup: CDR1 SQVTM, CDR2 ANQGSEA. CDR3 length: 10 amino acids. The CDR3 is CRAEGETQYF. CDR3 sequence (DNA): TGCAGGGCAGAGGGGGAGACCCAGTACTTC.

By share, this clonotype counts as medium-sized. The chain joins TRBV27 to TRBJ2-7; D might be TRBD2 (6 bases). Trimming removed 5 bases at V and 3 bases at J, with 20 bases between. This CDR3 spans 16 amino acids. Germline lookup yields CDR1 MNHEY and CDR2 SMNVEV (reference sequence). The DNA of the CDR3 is TGTGCCAGCAGTCCACGAAGCCCGGGAGCGGACTACGAGCAGTACTTC. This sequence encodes CASSPRSPGADYEQYF.

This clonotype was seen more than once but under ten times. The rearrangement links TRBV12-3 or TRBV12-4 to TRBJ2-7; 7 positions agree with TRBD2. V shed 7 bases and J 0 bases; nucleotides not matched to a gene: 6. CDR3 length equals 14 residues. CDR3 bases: TGTGCCAGCAAACCCGGGACTAACTCCTACGAGCAGTACTTC. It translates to CASKPGTNSYEQYF.

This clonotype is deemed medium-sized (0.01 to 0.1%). The CDR3 bases are TGTGCCAGCAGTTTGTACCTCACCGGGGAGCTGTTTTTT. It yields the protein CASSLYLTGELFF. The chain links TRBV12-3 or TRBV12-4 to TRBJ2-2; D remains ambiguous. V lost 3 bases and J lost 4, with 6 bases in between. The length of the CDR3 is 13 residues.

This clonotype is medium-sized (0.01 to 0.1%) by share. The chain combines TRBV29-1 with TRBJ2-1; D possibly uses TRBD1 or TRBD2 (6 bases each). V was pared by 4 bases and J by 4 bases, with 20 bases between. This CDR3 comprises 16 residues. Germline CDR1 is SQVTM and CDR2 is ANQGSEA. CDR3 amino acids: CSVVGTQGLSYNEQFF. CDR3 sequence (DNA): TGCAGCGTTGTCGGGACACAGGGACTGTCGTACAATGAGCAGTTCTTC.